A selection of T cell receptor beta chains follows, all from one sample in a study of blood T cell repertoires in COVID-19. Measured with immunoSEQ multiplex PCR; TCRdb has only the in-frame clones, and not every one. The sample comprises 320,000 or so clones, about 90% of which are singletons, and around 4.6% rests with the top ten. Sequenced: PBMCs or T cells enriched from blood (not recorded which). These receptors were collected from a man aged 25 to 40 who had recovered from COVID-19. The CDR3 runs from the conserved cysteine through the conserved F or W. Each record gives: V gene, D gene, clone size, J gene, CDR3 protein, CDR3 DNA. D genes are given only for firm matches. The size field is filled for only some rows; it gives once, few, many or a size class.

V: TRBV5-1
D: TRBD1
size: -
J: TRBJ1-2
CDR3: CASSLQGLADYGYTF
DNA: TGCGCCAGCAGTCTACAGGGGTTGGCTGACTATGGCTACACCTTC

V: TRBV3-1/TRBV3-2
D: TRBD2
size: -
J: TRBJ2-2
CDR3: CASSHGGTNTGELFF
DNA: TGTGCCAGCAGCCACGGGGGGACGAACACCGGGGAGCTGTTTTTT

V: TRBV27
D: -
size: -
J: TRBJ1-2
CDR3: CASSLSADNYGYTF
DNA: TGTGCCAGCAGTTTATCGGCAGATAACTATGGCTACACCTTC

V: TRBV3-1/TRBV3-2
D: -
size: few
J: TRBJ2-7
CDR3: CASSHGPEQYF
DNA: TGTGCCAGCAGCCATGGGCCCGAGCAGTACTTC

V: TRBV6-5
D: TRBD1
size: -
J: TRBJ1-1
CDR3: CASSPDRGVAEAFF
DNA: TGTGCCAGCAGCCCGGACAGGGGGGTCGCTGAAGCTTTCTTT

V: TRBV4-1
D: -
size: once
J: TRBJ1-2
CDR3: CASSQDRQPRNYGYTF
DNA: TGCGCCAGCAGCCAAGATAGACAGCCCCGAAACTATGGCTACACCTTC

V: TRBV11-2
D: -
size: once
J: TRBJ2-7
CDR3: CASSLGVLPPGNEQYF
DNA: TGTGCCAGCAGCTTAGGGGTTCTCCCTCCGGGGAACGAGCAGTACTTC

V: TRBV7-7
D: -
size: once
J: TRBJ2-2
CDR3: CASSLDQTGELFF
DNA: TGTGCCAGCAGCTTAGATCAGACCGGGGAGCTGTTTTTT

V: TRBV3-1/TRBV3-2
D: TRBD1
size: -
J: TRBJ2-2
CDR3: CASSQVKTGAGELFF
DNA: TGTGCCAGCAGCCAGGTCAAAACAGGGGCCGGGGAGCTGTTTTTT

V: TRBV7-8
D: TRBD2
size: -
J: TRBJ2-7
CDR3: CASSTRTSGGAIGEQYF
DNA: TGTGCCAGCAGCACCCGGACTAGCGGGGGGGCGATAGGTGAGCAGTACTTC

V: TRBV19
D: -
size: -
J: TRBJ2-1
CDR3: CASSISPRRAYEQFF
DNA: TGTGCCAGTAGTATTTCCCCCCGCAGGGCCTATGAGCAGTTCTTC

V: TRBV2
D: TRBD1
size: -
J: TRBJ1-2
CDR3: CASVGDRSPYGYTF
DNA: TGTGCCAGCGTCGGGGACAGGAGCCCCTATGGCTACACCTTC

V: TRBV27
D: -
size: -
J: TRBJ2-5
CDR3: CASSVGAPQETQYF
DNA: TGTGCCAGCAGTGTGGGGGCCCCACAAGAGACCCAGTACTTC

V: TRBV30
D: -
size: -
J: TRBJ1-5
CDR3: CAWAIGGSHQPQHF
DNA: TGTGCCTGGGCAATCGGGGGATCCCATCAGCCCCAGCATTTT

V: TRBV5-1
D: TRBD2
size: -
J: TRBJ2-3
CDR3: CASSLSSGGFSTDTQYF
DNA: TGCGCCAGCAGCTTGTCTAGCGGGGGGTTTAGCACAGATACGCAGTATTTT

V: TRBV5-1
D: TRBD2
size: -
J: TRBJ2-3
CDR3: CASSDEPGLAGGEQYF
DNA: TGCGCCAGCAGCGACGAACCGGGACTAGCGGGGGGGGAGCAGTATTTT

V: TRBV28
D: -
size: -
J: TRBJ1-1
CDR3: CASSLTGNTEAFF
DNA: TGTGCCAGCAGTCTGACAGGGAACACTGAAGCTTTCTTT

V: TRBV5-1
D: TRBD1
size: -
J: TRBJ2-7
CDR3: CASSLVGTGLFEQYF
DNA: TGCGCCAGCAGCTTGGTAGGGACAGGGCTCTTCGAGCAGTACTTC

V: TRBV5-5
D: TRBD1
size: once
J: TRBJ1-4
CDR3: CASSFQVQGFGNEKLFF
DNA: TGTGCCAGCAGCTTTCAAGTACAGGGGTTTGGGAATGAAAAACTGTTTTTT

V: TRBV28
D: TRBD1
size: -
J: TRBJ1-1
CDR3: CASRSGQGPAFF
DNA: TGTGCCAGCAGATCCGGACAGGGTCCCGCTTTCTTT

V: TRBV18
D: -
size: -
J: TRBJ1-6
CDR3: CASSPGVSSYNSPLHF
DNA: TGTGCCAGCTCACCGGGCGTTAGCTCCTATAATTCACCCCTCCACTTT

V: TRBV5-1
D: -
size: -
J: TRBJ1-2
CDR3: CASSLDSYGYTF
DNA: TGCGCCAGCAGTTTAGACAGCTATGGCTACACCTTC

V: TRBV4-1
D: -
size: once
J: TRBJ1-4
CDR3: CASSQESFGATNEKLFF
DNA: TGCGCCAGCAGCCAAGAAAGTTTCGGGGCAACTAATGAAAAACTGTTTTTT

V: TRBV5-1
D: TRBD1
size: once
J: TRBJ2-7
CDR3: CASSLDRGQGAYEQYF
DNA: TGCGCCAGCAGCCTGGACCGAGGACAGGGGGCCTACGAGCAGTACTTC

V: TRBV28
D: -
size: -
J: TRBJ1-6
CDR3: CATRQVNNSPLHF
DNA: TGTGCCACCCGACAGGTGAATAATTCACCCCTCCACTTT

V: TRBV5-1
D: -
size: -
J: TRBJ1-1
CDR3: CASSLVGGMGTEAFF
DNA: TGCGCCAGCAGCTTAGTCGGAGGAATGGGCACTGAAGCTTTCTTT

V: TRBV5-1
D: -
size: -
J: TRBJ2-3
CDR3: CASRPGTFTDTQYF
DNA: TGCGCCAGCAGACCGGGGACATTCACAGATACGCAGTATTTT

V: TRBV4-1
D: -
size: -
J: TRBJ1-2
CDR3: CASSQERRANYGYTF
DNA: TGCGCCAGCAGCCAAGAGAGGAGAGCTAACTATGGCTACACCTTC

V: TRBV6-5
D: TRBD1
size: once
J: TRBJ1-3
CDR3: CASMDRAGNTIYF
DNA: TGTGCCAGCATGGACAGGGCTGGAAACACCATATATTTT

V: TRBV12-3/TRBV12-4
D: -
size: -
J: TRBJ1-1
CDR3: CASSLEAAGAFF
DNA: TGTGCCAGCAGTTTAGAGGCGGCGGGAGCTTTCTTT

V: TRBV30
D: TRBD1
size: -
J: TRBJ2-1
CDR3: CAWSVRGGSTGQGFVNEQFF
DNA: TGTGCCTGGAGTGTACGGGGGGGTTCCACGGGACAGGGGTTTGTCAATGAGCAGTTCTTC

V: TRBV28
D: -
size: once
J: TRBJ1-5
CDR3: CASRQDSNQPQHF
DNA: TGTGCCAGCAGGCAGGATAGCAATCAGCCCCAGCATTTT

V: TRBV2
D: -
size: -
J: TRBJ2-1
CDR3: CASSEAHSGGEQFF
DNA: TGTGCCAGCAGTGAGGCACATTCTGGGGGCGAGCAGTTCTTC

V: TRBV27
D: TRBD1
size: -
J: TRBJ1-4
CDR3: CASGYRDRAEKLFF
DNA: TGTGCCAGCGGGTACCGGGACAGGGCTGAAAAACTGTTTTTT

V: TRBV7-9
D: -
size: -
J: TRBJ1-3
CDR3: CASSPYAGNTIYF
DNA: TGTGCCAGCAGCCCTTACGCGGGAAACACCATATATTTT

V: TRBV12-3/TRBV12-4
D: -
size: -
J: TRBJ2-1
CDR3: CASRANGINEQFF
DNA: TGTGCCAGCAGGGCTAACGGGATCAATGAGCAGTTCTTC

V: TRBV4-1
D: -
size: -
J: TRBJ2-7
CDR3: CASSLSADLSSYEQYF
DNA: TGCGCCAGCAGCCTATCAGCGGATCTAAGCTCCTACGAGCAGTACTTC

V: TRBV6-1
D: TRBD1
size: -
J: TRBJ2-6
CDR3: CASSANPPRGRGGGANVLTF
DNA: TGTGCCAGCAGTGCTAACCCACCCAGGGGGCGCGGAGGTGGGGCCAACGTCCTGACTTTC

V: TRBV11-3
D: TRBD2
size: -
J: TRBJ2-3
CDR3: CASSRTSGSTDTQYF
DNA: TGTGCCAGCAGCCGGACTAGCGGTTCCACAGATACGCAGTATTTT

V: TRBV5-1
D: -
size: -
J: TRBJ1-2
CDR3: CASSDQNYGYTF
DNA: TGCGCCAGCAGCGATCAGAACTATGGCTACACCTTC

V: TRBV28
D: -
size: -
J: TRBJ1-1
CDR3: CASSPGGGTTEAFF
DNA: TGTGCCAGCAGTCCCGGGGGAGGGACGACTGAAGCTTTCTTT

V: TRBV28
D: -
size: -
J: TRBJ1-4
CDR3: CASSYSRTNEKLFF
DNA: TGTGCCAGCAGTTACAGTAGAACTAATGAAAAACTGTTTTTT

V: TRBV14
D: TRBD2
size: -
J: TRBJ2-3
CDR3: CASSRISGGPSTDTQYF
DNA: TGTGCCAGCAGCCGAATTAGCGGGGGGCCTTCCACAGATACGCAGTATTTT

V: TRBV5-4
D: -
size: -
J: TRBJ1-6
CDR3: CASSSDRENSPLHF
DNA: TGTGCCAGCAGCTCTGACAGAGAAAATTCACCCCTCCACTTT

V: TRBV25-1
D: -
size: -
J: TRBJ1-1
CDR3: CASSDLGRRNTEAFF
DNA: TGTGCCAGCAGTGACCTCGGGAGGCGGAACACTGAAGCTTTCTTT

V: TRBV7-8
D: TRBD1
size: -
J: TRBJ1-3
CDR3: CASSLNNYRDRVSGNTIYF
DNA: TGTGCCAGCAGCCTAAATAATTACCGGGACAGGGTATCTGGAAACACCATATATTTT

V: TRBV28
D: -
size: -
J: TRBJ2-1
CDR3: CASSSPLALRNEQFF
DNA: TGTGCCAGCAGTTCACCCCTAGCCCTTCGCAATGAGCAGTTCTTC

V: TRBV5-1
D: -
size: -
J: TRBJ2-3
CDR3: CASSLGTPRGDTQYF
DNA: TGCGCCAGCAGCTTGGGGACTCCACGCGGAGATACGCAGTATTTT

V: TRBV7-9
D: -
size: once
J: TRBJ2-1
CDR3: CASSLDQGGNEQFF
DNA: TGTGCCAGCAGCTTAGACCAGGGTGGGAATGAGCAGTTCTTC

V: TRBV5-1
D: TRBD1
size: -
J: TRBJ1-4
CDR3: CASSPGQGATNEKLFF
DNA: TGCGCCAGCAGCCCGGGACAGGGTGCAACTAATGAAAAACTGTTTTTT

V: TRBV3-1/TRBV3-2
D: TRBD1
size: -
J: TRBJ1-1
CDR3: CASSETGGRGEAFF
DNA: TGTGCCAGCAGCGAAACAGGGGGCCGGGGTGAAGCTTTCTTT

V: TRBV5-1
D: -
size: -
J: TRBJ1-1
CDR3: CASSLIIEQVNTEAFF
DNA: TGCGCCAGCAGCTTGATTATTGAACAAGTCAACACTGAAGCTTTCTTT

V: TRBV6-5
D: TRBD1
size: -
J: TRBJ1-6
CDR3: CASRGQGGNSPLHF
DNA: TGTGCCAGCAGAGGACAGGGGGGTAATTCACCCCTCCACTTT

V: TRBV14
D: -
size: -
J: TRBJ1-3
CDR3: CASSQGFPSSGNTIYF
DNA: TGTGCCAGCAGCCAAGGTTTCCCGAGCTCTGGAAACACCATATATTTT

V: TRBV29-1
D: TRBD1
size: -
J: TRBJ1-5
CDR3: CSVGDRGKQPQHF
DNA: TGCAGCGTAGGGGACAGGGGCAAACAGCCCCAGCATTTT

V: TRBV30
D: TRBD1
size: -
J: TRBJ1-1
CDR3: CAWRVPGTATEAFF
DNA: TGTGCCTGGAGAGTACCTGGGACAGCAACTGAAGCTTTCTTT

V: TRBV5-4
D: -
size: -
J: TRBJ2-7
CDR3: CASSHSSYEQYF
DNA: TGTGCCAGCAGTCACAGCTCCTACGAGCAGTACTTC

V: TRBV21-1
D: -
size: -
J: TRBJ1-2
CDR3: CASSKVGAGQALPNYGYTF
DNA: TGTGCCAGCAGCAAAGTGGGGGCAGGACAAGCGCTCCCTAACTATGGCTACACCTTC

V: TRBV28
D: -
size: -
J: TRBJ1-2
CDR3: CASSLNMLVVDYGYTF
DNA: TGTGCCAGCAGTTTAAATATGTTAGTAGTAGACTATGGCTACACCTTC